Listed below are T cell receptor beta chains from one sample, sequenced in a study of blood T cell repertoires in COVID-19. Only in-frame clones appear in the TCRdb table, and some are missing; sequencing was by immunoSEQ multiplex PCR. The sample consists of roughly 280,000 clones, roughly nine tenths of them appearing once. The sequencing input was peripheral blood. The receptors were sampled from a man aged 18-30 years with active or convalescent COVID-19. The CDR3 runs from the conserved cysteine through the conserved F or W.

J: TRBJ2-1
V: TRBV6-4
CDR3: CASSVRVKVLAGEFF

J: TRBJ2-7
V: TRBV2
CDR3: CASTFAGGPGEQYF

J: TRBJ1-2
V: TRBV9
CDR3: CASSVAPRDSLDGYTF

J: TRBJ2-2
V: TRBV2
CDR3: CASVGGELFF

J: TRBJ2-5
V: TRBV28
CDR3: CASRLSGEETQYF

J: TRBJ2-6
V: TRBV6-5
CDR3: CASSPGYSGANVLTF

J: TRBJ2-3
V: TRBV12-5
CDR3: CASGSRAGLILDTQYF

J: TRBJ1-2
V: TRBV6-5
CDR3: CASSRSNYGYTF

J: TRBJ2-5
V: TRBV7-9
CDR3: CASSPHTSGKGGETQYF

J: TRBJ2-7
V: TRBV19
CDR3: CASSVYLGQGYEQYF

J: TRBJ1-3
V: TRBV7-9
CDR3: CASSLTSDREGGNTIYF

J: TRBJ2-2
V: TRBV9
CDR3: CASSDRTGLNTGELFF

J: TRBJ2-1
V: TRBV19
CDR3: CASSLLGYNEQFF

J: TRBJ1-1
V: TRBV28
CDR3: CASSLYGRGFAEAFF

J: TRBJ2-5
V: TRBV11-2
CDR3: CASSLEFAGGQETQYF

J: TRBJ2-5
V: TRBV30
CDR3: CAWNYGTSGTQYF

J: TRBJ2-7
V: TRBV19
CDR3: CASSRGGTGGSYEQYF

J: TRBJ2-3
V: TRBV6-1
CDR3: CASSGKTSARADTQYF

J: TRBJ2-7
V: TRBV5-4
CDR3: CASSPGTGHYEQYF

J: TRBJ1-4
V: TRBV4-1
CDR3: CASSQDPGGKLFF

J: TRBJ1-1
V: TRBV5-1
CDR3: CASSSQGATGEAFF

J: TRBJ1-1
V: TRBV21-1
CDR3: CASSTQGQHTEAFF

J: TRBJ2-5
V: TRBV28
CDR3: CASSPGPSNQETQYF

J: TRBJ2-7
V: TRBV5-1
CDR3: CASSLPRSGASYEQYF

J: TRBJ2-3
V: TRBV15
CDR3: CATSSDRLAGSDTQYF

J: TRBJ1-1
V: TRBV19
CDR3: CASSSRGNTEAFF

J: TRBJ2-6
V: TRBV6-5
CDR3: CASVRDPGANVLTF

J: TRBJ2-4
V: TRBV5-4
CDR3: CASSSTSDGDIQYF

J: TRBJ2-5
V: TRBV11-3
CDR3: CASSLDVAGDGETQYF

J: TRBJ2-1
V: TRBV11-2
CDR3: CASSLVGPQAEQFF

J: TRBJ2-7
V: TRBV6-5
CDR3: CASSYSFGQYEQYF

J: TRBJ2-1
V: TRBV7-9
CDR3: CASSFGQGDGNEQFF

J: TRBJ2-7
V: TRBV5-5
CDR3: CASSVLEGAPAEQYF

J: TRBJ2-7
V: TRBV28
CDR3: CASSLLPGTYEQYF

J: TRBJ2-5
V: TRBV11-3
CDR3: CASSEGLAGGPQYF

J: TRBJ1-2
V: TRBV28
CDR3: CASRSIQILVPYGYTF